The table lists the clone carrying this T cell receptor beta chain with a count of one. Its target is unknown. Distinct nucleotide sequences in the sample also encode this CDR3. Each patient experienced a relapse that followed autologous stem cell transplantation, and brentuximab vedotin exposure varied. This sample stems from a study of PD-1 blockade in classical Hodgkin lymphoma. Notes on the study in general: Complete responders' diversity at baseline resembled that of newly diagnosed patients. Patients who began taking nivolumab under 1 year after ASCT were left out. Baseline TCR diversity was reportedly lower in newly diagnosed patients than healthy donors. Only CD4+ TCR diversity, not CD8+, had risen significantly by C4D1.

The assay was immunoSEQ multiplex PCR, and TCRdb's table has in-frame clones only and misses some. The sample lists 25,000 to 30,000 clones; more than 75% were seen once. This sample comprised peripheral blood mononuclear cells (PBMCs), obtained at baseline. This TCR was sampled from a human donor with classical Hodgkin lymphoma.

The CDR3 reads CASSLDRLFQETQYF. The CDR3 nucleotides are TGTGCCAGCAGCTTAGACCGTCTCTTTCAAGAGACCCAGTACTTC. The chain couples TRBV7-9 to TRBJ2-5; D remains unclear. Trimming took off 1 base at V and 2 bases at J, with 11 bases between the two ends. CDR3 length: 15 residues. The germline V gene encodes CDR1 SEHNR and CDR2 FQNEAQ (reference sequence).